This TCR beta chain was obtained from a study of shared clonotypes between healthy human individuals. The repertoire was sequenced with immunoSEQ multiplex PCR; TCRdb's copy has only in-frame clones and lacks some. The data hold over a million clones, with roughly 95% observed a single time. V shed 5 bases, J shed 9 bases, and the junction held 7 bases outside the gene matches. The CDR3 is made up of 14 amino acids. The germline V gene has CDR1 LNHDA and CDR2 SQIVND (reference sequence). Worth noting for this clone: Its antigen is still unknown.

General study findings and limits: Shared across a few donors were roughly 5.3% of the naive CD4 clonotypes.

J is TRBJ2-1 and V is TRBV19; 10 bases agree with TRBD2. The sequencing sample was made of naive CD4+ T cells sorted from blood. Subset given: CD45RA+ positively selected. This receptor was taken from a young man in good health. The CDR3, as DNA: TGTGCCAGTAGTTTGAGCGGGAGGGCGGTTGAGCAGTTCTTC. This translates into CASSLSGRAVEQFF.